The 5 T cell receptor beta chains below were found in one sample sequenced in a study of blood T cell repertoires in COVID-19. Clones were read by immunoSEQ multiplex PCR, and TCRdb kept only the in-frame ones, dropping some. The data contain around 130,000 clones, approximately 77% of them singletons. The sequencing sample was made of peripheral blood. These receptor sequences come from a man at least 80 years old with acute or convalescent COVID-19.

This sequence joins TRBV5-1 and TRBJ1-5, with TRBD1 as a possible D gene (6 bases). CDR3 size: 17 residues. CDR1 and CDR2 (germline): SGHRS, YFSETQ. V gave up 6 bases and J gave up 5 bases, with 24 bases separating them. The CDR3 region is CASTAQRRTVGYQPQHF. The CDR3 DNA follows: TGCGCCAGCACCGCCCAAAGAAGGACAGTAGGCTATCAGCCCCAGCATTTT. Drawing the rest from reference TRBV5-1 and TRBJ1-5, the complete variable domain is KAGVTQTPRYLIKTRGQQVTLSCSPISGHRSVSWYQQTPGQGLQFLFEYFSETQRNKGNFPGRFSGRQFSNSRSEMNVSTLELGDSALYLCASTAQRRTVGYQPQHFGDGTRLSIL.

The gene calls are TRBV5-6 and TRBJ1-5; D not certain. This CDR3 is built from 12 residues. V was shortened by 4 bases and J by 4 bases, with 6 bases between the two germline ends. Looked up from germline, CDR1 is SGHDT and CDR2 is YYEEEE. CDR3: CASSKLNQPQHF. The CDR3 DNA reads as TGTGCCAGCAGCAAACTTAATCAGCCCCAGCATTTT.

This clone appeared once. This rearrangement joins TRBV5-1 to TRBJ2-1; TRBD2 matches 10 bases. The germline gives CDR1 SGHRS, CDR2 YFSETQ. The CDR3 length is 14 residues. The V gene end was trimmed by 2 bases and the J gene end by 5 bases; junction bases not matched to a gene: 1. For the CDR3, the DNA is TGCGCCAGCAGCTTTAGCGGGGGGAACAATGAGCAGTTCTTC. It encodes CASSFSGGNNEQFF.

The J gene is TRBJ2-7, the V gene TRBV7-2, with D unresolved. The ends were cut back, 5 bases at V and 2 bases at J, with 10 bases in the middle. Looked up from germline, CDR1 is SGHTA and CDR2 is FQGNSA. The CDR3 is 13 amino acids. CDR3 amino acids: CASSGRQPYEQYF. The CDR3 DNA reads TGTGCCAGCAGCGGTAGACAACCCTACGAGCAGTACTTC.

The V call is TRBV6-6, the J call TRBJ2-7; 8 bases fit TRBD2. The junction had 7 bases not matched to a gene; V was cut back by 0 bases and J by 6 bases. Germline V gene data show CDR1 as MNHNY and CDR2 as SVGAGI (reference sequence). The CDR3 totals 15 residues. CDR3 in DNA: TGTGCCAGCAGTTACTCGGGGGTTAGCGGGGCCGAGCAGTACTTC. Translated: CASSYSGVSGAEQYF.